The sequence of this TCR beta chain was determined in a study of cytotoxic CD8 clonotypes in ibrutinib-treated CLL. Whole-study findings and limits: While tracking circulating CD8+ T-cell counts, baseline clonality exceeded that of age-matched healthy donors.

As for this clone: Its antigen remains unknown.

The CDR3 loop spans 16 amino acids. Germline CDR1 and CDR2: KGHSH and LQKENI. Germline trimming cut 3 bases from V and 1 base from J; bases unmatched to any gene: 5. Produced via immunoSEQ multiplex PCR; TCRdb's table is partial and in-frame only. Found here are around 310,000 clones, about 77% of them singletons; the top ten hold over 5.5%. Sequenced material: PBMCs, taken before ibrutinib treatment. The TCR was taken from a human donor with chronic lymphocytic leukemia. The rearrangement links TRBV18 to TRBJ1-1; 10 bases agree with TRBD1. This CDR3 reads CASSPEGTGANTEAFF. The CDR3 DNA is TGTGCCAGCTCACCGGAGGGGACAGGGGCGAACACTGAAGCTTTCTTT. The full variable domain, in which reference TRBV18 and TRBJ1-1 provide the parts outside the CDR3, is NAGVMQNPRHLVRRRGQEARLRCSPMKGHSHVYWYRQLPEEGLKFMVYLQKENIIDESGMPKERFSAEFPKEGPSILRIQQVVRGDSAAYFCASSPEGTGANTEAFFGQGTRLTVV.